This T cell receptor beta chain is from a study of T-cell memory formation after mild COVID-19. General study points: CD4+ contracting clones lay mainly in CM and EM, CD8+ ones in EMRA. Clones that shrank (day 15 to 85) were balanced CD4/CD8, whereas later expanders leaned CD4+.

To note about this clonotype: The target antigen is unknown.

Amplification by 5'RACE using constant-segment primers produced TCR alpha and TCR beta cDNA libraries that carried sample barcodes and UMIs. TCRdb re-called the 5' RACE reads with MiXCR, one entry per CDR3 protein. The sample shows 380,000 or so distinct CDR3 sequences, around 15% of them seen only once. Sequencing was done on a sample of PBMCs or a T cell subset sorted from them (not recorded which). The receptor comes from a man between 18 and 35 years old who had mild COVID-19 (a few samples of this study predate the infection). Cell type and time point are not known.

CDR3 nucleotides: TGCAGTGCTAGTAGCGGGGACGGTGAGCAGTTCTTC. It encodes CSASSGDGEQFF. This chain connects TRBV20-1 to TRBJ2-1; 8 bases are shared with TRBD2. The V segment lost 3 bases and the J segment 9 bases; nucleotides outside the gene matches: 4. In germline, CDR1 is DFQATT, CDR2 SNEGSKA (reference sequence). The CDR3 is 12 amino acids.